The 24 T cell receptor beta chains below were found in one sample sequenced in a study of somatic mutations in cytotoxic T cells in rheumatoid arthritis. Measured with immunoSEQ multiplex PCR; TCRdb has only the in-frame clones, and not every one. The sample contains about 19,000 clones, 55% to 80% of which appear only once. Sequencing was carried out using CD8+ T cells sorted from blood. All receptors come from an adult with rheumatoid arthritis.

The genes are TRBV4-3 and TRBJ2-6; unclear D gene. The CDR3 runs 16 residues. Germline V lookup: CDR1 LGHNA, CDR2 YSLEER. V was cut by 0 bases and J by 0 bases, with 6 bases left in between. The chain's CDR3 is CASSQEELSGANVLTF. The CDR3 nucleotides read TGCGCCAGCAGCCAAGAGGAGCTCTCTGGGGCCAACGTCCTGACTTTC.

This clone was counted only a few times. J is TRBJ1-5 and V is TRBV27; TRBD1 agrees at 9 bases. J gave up 3 bases and V 5 bases, and 5 bases lay outside the gene matches. The germline V gene has CDR1 MNHEY and CDR2 SMNVEV (reference sequence). This CDR3 is built from 15 residues. The chain's CDR3 is CASSGQGTSNQPQHF. CDR3 sequence (DNA): TGTGCCAGCAGTGGACAGGGGACGTCCAATCAGCCCCAGCATTTT.

A word on this clone: Compared with germline, one end of the junction differs, possibly owing to a read error. The gene calls are TRBV9 and TRBJ1-4; D is possibly TRBD1 (6 bases). The germline CDR1 and CDR2 sequences are SGDLS and YYNGEE. The CDR3 loop spans 14 amino acids. CDR3 nucleotides: TGTGCCAGCAGCGGGGGGGCATCTAACGAAAAACTGTTTTTT. Protein: CASSGGASNEKLFF.

This clone was counted a few times. The CDR3 here is CASSQVTGAFPGNTIYF. In DNA, the CDR3 is TGCGCCAGCAGCCAAGTTACGGGGGCCTTCCCTGGAAACACCATATATTTT. This chain links TRBV4-1 with TRBJ1-3, with D perhaps TRBD1 (6 bases). The V and J ends lost 1 base and 2 bases respectively, with 15 bases between them. CDR1 and CDR2 from the germline V gene are MGHRA and YSYEKL. The CDR3 runs 17 residues.

This clone occurred once. This rearrangement joins TRBV9 to TRBJ2-2; 7 bases are a match to TRBD1. The CDR3 extends over 16 amino acids. The germline V gene encodes CDR1 SGDLS and CDR2 YYNGEE. V shed 3 bases and J 0 bases; nucleotides not matched to a gene: 5. CDR3 nucleotide sequence: TGTGCCAGCAGCGCACCGGGACAGTCGAACACCGGGGAGCTGTTTTTT. The encoded protein is CASSAPGQSNTGELFF.

With regard to this clone: Germline and junction disagree at one end, which may indicate a read error. V gene TRBV27 combines with J gene TRBJ1-1, with D possibly TRBD1 on 6 matching bases. This CDR3 is 14 amino acids long. Germline V gene data show CDR1 as MNHEY and CDR2 as SMNVEV (reference sequence). The CDR3 spells CASNLSQGGTEAFF. CDR3 bases: TGTGCCAGCAATTTATCACAGGGCGGCACTGAAGCTTTCTTT.

V gene TRBV21-1 combines with J gene TRBJ1-3; the table names TRBD1, a call not compared with the DNA. TRBV21-1 is described as a pseudogene. The CDR3 length is 12 residues. The CDR3 loop is CASRTPGNTIYF. CDR3 sequence (DNA): TGTGCCAGCAGGACACCGGGAAACACCATATATTTT.

The chain joins TRBV4-2 to TRBJ2-7, with 9 positions matching TRBD1. This CDR3 has 15 residues. V dropped 4 bases and J dropped 2; count of bases not matched to a gene: 6. The germline CDR1 and CDR2 sequences are LGHNA and YNFKEQ. CDR3 coding DNA: TGTGCCAGCAGCCCCGGGGACAGGGACACCTACGAGCAGTACTTC. It yields the protein CASSPGDRDTYEQYF.

V is TRBV28 and J is TRBJ1-2; 7 bases map to TRBD1. Germline V lookup: CDR1 MDHEN, CDR2 SYDVKM. Unmatched junction bases numbered 14, after V lost 5 bases and J lost 2 bases. The CDR3 length is 17 residues. The CDR3 nucleotides are TGTGCCAGCAGTCCCACCCTGGGACAGTATAAGAACTATGGCTACACCTTC. This sequence encodes CASSPTLGQYKNYGYTF.

The chain combines TRBV16 with TRBJ2-1, with 9 bases that match TRBD2. V lost 0 bases and J lost 6; bases outside the gene matches: 6. The CDR3 consists of 16 residues. Germline CDR1 reads KGHSY; CDR2 reads FQNENV. CDR3 nucleotides: TGTGCCAGCAGCCAATCTGTGCGGGGGGGCCTCAATGAGCAGTTCTTC. Translating it yields CASSQSVRGGLNEQFF.

The chain's CDR3 is CATKQTGTDFGYTF. The CDR3 nucleotides read TGTGCCACAAAGCAAACCGGGACAGATTTTGGCTACACCTTC. The chain carries TRBV13 and TRBJ1-2; TRBD1 agrees at 7 bases. This CDR3 is built from 14 residues. Germline values: CDR1 PRHDT, CDR2 FYEKMQ (reference sequence). V was clipped by 10 bases and J by 7 bases; unmatched bases: 15.

V usage is TRBV7-3 and J usage is TRBJ2-1, with 13 bases lining up with TRBD2. The CDR3 contains 14 residues. With 5 bases clipped from V and 9 bases from J, the junction kept 4 bases outside the gene matches. Germline V gene lookup returns CDR1 SGHTA and CDR2 FQGTGA. As DNA, the CDR3 is TGTGCCAGCAGCCCTAGGACTAGCGGGGGTGAGCAGTTCTTC. This encodes CASSPRTSGGEQFF.

The V gene is TRBV9, the J gene TRBJ1-2; TRBD1 is a possible D gene (6 bases). V shed 0 bases and J shed 5 bases, with 14 bases lying between them. Germline values: CDR1 SGDLS, CDR2 YYNGEE. This CDR3 is 15 amino acids long. The DNA for the CDR3 is TGTGCCAGCAGCGTAGGGCAGGGGCCCCCTTATGGCTACACCTTC. Translating gives CASSVGQGPPYGYTF.

This chain joins TRBV27 and TRBJ2-2; weak D call: TRBD1 (5 bases). The CDR3 covers 13 residues. With 2 bases removed from V and 7 bases from J, the gap between germline ends came to 8 bases. Germline V gene data show CDR1 as MNHEY and CDR2 as SMNVEV (reference sequence). The CDR3: CASSLRGGGELFF. The CDR3 DNA reads as TGTGCCAGCAGTTTAAGGGGTGGCGGGGAGCTGTTTTTT.

The chain has TRBV7-2 and TRBJ2-3; 7 nucleotides agree with TRBD2. Germline assignment: CDR1 SGHTA and CDR2 FQGNSA. Losses at the gene ends were 4 bases for V and 5 bases for J; bases not matched to a gene: 9. This CDR3 has 15 residues. The CDR3 loop is CASSSSGSAGDTQYF. The CDR3 nucleotides read TGTGCCAGCAGCTCTAGCGGATCCGCGGGAGATACGCAGTATTTT.

J is TRBJ1-5 and V is TRBV29-1, with 11 bases aligning to TRBD1. CDR1 is SQVTM and CDR2 is ANQGSEA in the germline V gene. With V trimmed by 1 base and J by 5 bases, 4 bases remained unmatched. The CDR3 length is 15 residues. The CDR3 sequence: CSVEGVDRGHQPQHF. The DNA of the CDR3 is TGCAGCGTTGAAGGGGTGGACAGGGGGCATCAGCCCCAGCATTTT.

The chain links TRBV27 to TRBJ2-5; 8 positions agree with TRBD2. CDR1 and CDR2 (germline): MNHEY, SMNVEV (reference sequence). The CDR3 has 16 amino acids. With V trimmed by 6 bases and J by 5 bases, 14 bases remained unmatched. The CDR3, as DNA: TGTGCCAGCAGCCTTAATAGCGGGGTTGCAGTTGAGACCCAGTACTTC. As protein: CASSLNSGVAVETQYF.

This clone occurred a few times. The chain uses TRBV7-6 and TRBJ1-6; possibly TRBD1 for D (6 bases). CDR1 is SGHVS and CDR2 is FNYEAQ in the germline V gene. V was clipped by 4 bases and J by 7 bases, with 14 bases between them. This CDR3 has 15 residues. CDR3 nucleotides: TGTGCCAGCAGCTCGTTCGGGACACGGAATTCACCCCTCCACTTT. It specifies CASSSFGTRNSPLHF.

J is TRBJ2-5 and V is TRBV6-6; D could derive from TRBD1 or TRBD2 (5 bases each). V dropped 2 bases and J dropped 4 bases, with 11 bases sitting between them. This CDR3 has 14 residues. Germline CDR1 MNHNY, CDR2 SVGAGI (reference sequence). CDR3: CASSYVGTGETQYF. DNA for the CDR3: TGTGCCAGCAGTTACGTAGGGACGGGAGAGACCCAGTACTTC.

V gene TRBV27 combines with J gene TRBJ2-2; no firm D call. The germline V and J ends were trimmed by 2 bases and 5 bases, with 3 bases remaining between them. This CDR3 region has 12 residues. Per germline, CDR1 MNHEY and CDR2 SMNVEV (reference sequence). In nucleotides, the CDR3 is TGTGCCAGCAGTTTACGTACCGGGGAGCTGTTTTTT. Its translation is CASSLRTGELFF.

The V gene is TRBV5-1, the J gene TRBJ1-5; a weak D match, TRBD1 (5 bases). Germline V gene sequence: CDR1 SGHRS, CDR2 YFSETQ. With 0 bases removed from V and 1 base from J, the gap between germline ends came to 8 bases. This CDR3 comprises 15 residues. The CDR3 loop reads CASSLAGGSNQPQHF. In DNA form, the CDR3 reads TGCGCCAGCAGCTTGGCGGGGGGAAGCAATCAGCCCCAGCATTTT.

This clone was seen only a few times. The chain links TRBV4-1 to TRBJ1-1; D remains ambiguous. The CDR3 length is 13 residues. Germline CDR1 is MGHRA and CDR2 is YSYEKL. Trimming took 4 bases from V and 1 from J, leaving 7 bases between them. The CDR3 DNA reads TGCGCCAGCAGCCTGGACGAGAACACTGAAGCTTTCTTT. As protein: CASSLDENTEAFF.

The V call is TRBV5-1, the J call TRBJ2-7; no clear D gene. The CDR3 is made up of 12 amino acids. V was pared by 3 bases and J by 6 bases, with 10 bases between. Germline CDR1 SGHRS, CDR2 YFSETQ. For the CDR3, the DNA is TGCGCCAGCAGCTCGCGTTTGGGCGAGCAGTACTTC. It is translated as CASSSRLGEQYF.

The chain uses TRBV27 and TRBJ2-3; TRBD2 matches 8 bases. CDR3 length: 14 amino acids. V lost 3 bases and J lost 1; bases outside the gene matches: 0. In germline, CDR1 is MNHEY, CDR2 SMNVEV (reference sequence). The CDR3 sequence: CASSLTSGTDTQYF. DNA for the CDR3: TGTGCCAGCAGTTTGACTAGCGGCACAGATACGCAGTATTTT.